This is a list of T cell receptor beta chains from one sample in a study of persistence of HIV-infected CD4 T cells. Their cognate antigens are unknown. Produced via immunoSEQ multiplex PCR; TCRdb's table is partial and in-frame only. This table has around 40,000 clones, about 88% appearing once. Sample: CD4+ T cells sorted from PBMCs after approximately 19-hour stimulation, taken from a patient who received antiretroviral therapy. Every receptor here comes from an adult woman with HIV who was CMV-seropositive. CDR3s leave out the opening cysteine and the closing phenylalanine or tryptophan. A D gene is named only where the DNA matches it firmly. Clone size is not always given. Where it is, it says once, few, many or a class for expanded clones.

J	D	size	V	CDR3
TRBJ1-4	TRBD1	NA	TRBV11-2	ASTRTGGAGRIAEKLF
TRBJ1-2	TRBD1	few	TRBV6-5	ASNTRQGYGYT
TRBJ2-4	TRBD2	NA	TRBV11-2	ASSPRTSLVVAKNIQY
TRBJ2-1	NA	once	TRBV7-3	ASSLYGTEQF
TRBJ2-7	NA	NA	TRBV29-1	SVGGSVGEKQY
TRBJ1-1	NA	NA	TRBV20-1	SASQGATEAF
TRBJ1-1	TRBD1	NA	TRBV5-4	ASSRGQGSTDTEAF
TRBJ1-5	NA	NA	TRBV29-1	SARDSNQPQH
TRBJ2-1	TRBD1	NA	TRBV6-6	ASSPFIGTGERNEQF
TRBJ2-3	NA	once	TRBV25-1	ASSDPFYTDTQY
TRBJ2-3	NA	NA	TRBV3-1/TRBV3-2	ASSRQAGRGGDTQY
TRBJ2-1	TRBD2	NA	TRBV12-3/TRBV12-4	ASSRTGGQF
TRBJ2-4	TRBD2	NA	TRBV12-5	ASGLGLAGGIAKNIQY
TRBJ1-5	NA	NA	TRBV12-3/TRBV12-4	ASSLQGVEPQH
TRBJ1-1	TRBD1	once	TRBV5-1	ASSLGTGEAF
TRBJ2-3	NA	NA	TRBV6-2/TRBV6-3	ASSYIGHKWDTQY
TRBJ2-1	NA	NA	TRBV2	ASSPTYNEQF
TRBJ2-7	NA	NA	TRBV10-2	ASRGIWEQY
TRBJ2-6	NA	NA	TRBV2	ASSPRGSGANVLT
TRBJ1-1	TRBD1	NA	TRBV20-1	SANDRARGAF
TRBJ1-5	NA	NA	TRBV2	ASSEVGGQAGAQH
TRBJ2-5	NA	NA	TRBV10-2	ASSEGGRLSAQY
TRBJ2-3	TRBD2	NA	TRBV18	ASSPLAGRSTDTQY
TRBJ2-4	TRBD1	NA	TRBV28	ASSLVETGAKNIQY
TRBJ2-1	NA	NA	TRBV3-1/TRBV3-2	ASSQDSRTNEQF
TRBJ2-3	NA	NA	TRBV11-1	ASSKGRRADTQY
TRBJ1-5	NA	NA	TRBV19	ASSIDPSNQPQH
TRBJ1-1	NA	NA	TRBV5-4	ASSLAGRPVMNTEAF
TRBJ2-3	TRBD1	NA	TRBV6-8	ASSLTGVPTDTQY
TRBJ2-3	TRBD2	NA	TRBV9	ASSPSRARGGLGDTQY
TRBJ1-2	TRBD1	once	TRBV7-9	ASSPRTGDNYGYT
TRBJ2-2	TRBD1	NA	TRBV3-1/TRBV3-2	ASSAAGTGIAGELF
TRBJ2-7	TRBD1	few	TRBV6-4	ASSAEAGTGTYEQY
TRBJ2-5	NA	NA	TRBV12-3/TRBV12-4	ASSFDEETQY
TRBJ1-5	TRBD1	NA	TRBV5-6	ASSSTGGNQPQH
TRBJ1-2	NA	NA	TRBV25-1	ASSEFGAKAYGYT
TRBJ1-1	TRBD1	NA	TRBV24-1	ASSLEGAGGGTEAF
TRBJ1-2	NA	NA	TRBV5-1	ASSLDYGYGYT
TRBJ1-6	NA	NA	TRBV19	ASSISGIGNSPLH
TRBJ1-2	NA	NA	TRBV19	ASSQTVTGSGYT
TRBJ1-2	NA	NA	TRBV5-5	ASSPRAGFGTDNYGYT
TRBJ2-7	NA	once	TRBV5-8	ASSRDPSFAYEQY
TRBJ2-7	NA	few	TRBV19	ASSPLTGPKQY
TRBJ2-5	NA	NA	TRBV12-3/TRBV12-4	ATAVIQETQY
TRBJ1-1	NA	NA	TRBV9	ASSALQRNTEAF
TRBJ1-5	NA	NA	TRBV6-5	ASSPLGGSNQPQH
TRBJ1-2	NA	NA	TRBV2	ASSEYRFYGYT
TRBJ1-6	TRBD1	NA	TRBV19	ASSIKGGSVGSPLH
TRBJ1-1	NA	NA	TRBV5-1	ASSLAWELGTEAF
TRBJ2-3	NA	NA	TRBV9	ASSVLSAHNTDTQY
TRBJ2-5	TRBD2	NA	TRBV29-1	SATGGGKGSETQY
TRBJ2-5	NA	NA	TRBV6-5	ASSWGVQETQY
TRBJ2-1	TRBD1	NA	TRBV10-1	ASSGTGYNEQF
TRBJ2-1	NA	NA	TRBV5-1	ASSLGPDNEQF
TRBJ1-2	NA	NA	TRBV28	ASSFGAGTYT
TRBJ2-2	NA	NA	TRBV5-4	ASSIPAGELF
TRBJ1-1	NA	NA	TRBV6-4	ASSAGLWNTEAF
TRBJ1-3	NA	NA	TRBV2	ASTEGFGGDTIY